These 28 T cell receptor beta chains originate from one sample sequenced in a study of blood T cell repertoires in COVID-19. Clones were sequenced by immunoSEQ multiplex PCR, and TCRdb holds only the in-frame ones, with some missing. The sample has approximately 66,000 clones; approximately 91% are singletons. The sample taken for sequencing was peripheral blood. Every receptor here comes from a woman between 50 and 59 years old with active or convalescent COVID-19.

The gene calls are TRBV6-5 and TRBJ1-2; no reliable D call. V gave up 5 bases and J gave up 5 bases, with 18 bases separating them. The CDR3 extends over 15 amino acids. CDR1 is MNHEY, CDR2 SVGAGI, per germline. DNA of the CDR3: TGTGCCAGCAGTCCGGGCGACGCGGGTGGGTATGGCTACACCTTC. This sequence encodes CASSPGDAGGYGYTF.

Only a few counts were recorded for this clone. V and J are TRBV25-1 and TRBJ2-5; TRBD1 matches at 9 bases. Germline-derived CDR1 and CDR2 are MGHDK and SYGVNS. V shed 8 bases, J shed 5 bases, and the junction held 12 bases outside the gene matches. The CDR3 spans 15 residues. The CDR3 loop reads CASLPGQGRRETQYF. In nucleotides, the CDR3 is TGTGCCAGCCTGCCGGGACAGGGACGTCGGGAGACCCAGTACTTC.

The chain uses TRBV7-9 and TRBJ2-1, with 9 positions matching TRBD2. The V segment lost 1 base and the J segment 7 bases; nucleotides outside the gene matches: 5. The CDR3 has 15 amino acids. Per the germline V gene, CDR1 is SEHNR and CDR2 is FQNEAQ (reference sequence). Here the CDR3 reads CASSLGASGVNEQFF. The CDR3 DNA follows: TGTGCCAGCAGCTTAGGTGCTAGCGGGGTGAATGAGCAGTTCTTC.

The chain joins TRBV5-4 to TRBJ2-7; 10 nucleotides agree with TRBD2. The CDR3 has 15 residues. The germline CDR1 and CDR2 sequences are SGHNT and YYREEE (reference sequence). V trimming: 4 bases; J trimming: 5 bases; junction bases outside the gene matches: 9. The CDR3 DNA reads TGTGCCAGCAGCCCCTTAAGCGGGAGGGCCCACGAGCAGTACTTC. This codes for CASSPLSGRAHEQYF.

This clone rates as medium-sized (0.01 to 0.1%). The CDR3 region is CASSVDGNSNQPQHF. In DNA form, the CDR3 reads TGTGCCAGCAGCGTAGACGGGAATAGCAATCAGCCCCAGCATTTT. This chain joins TRBV9 and TRBJ1-5; D not resolved. Germline CDR1 and CDR2: SGDLS and YYNGEE. The CDR3 totals 15 residues. Trimming pared 0 bases from V and 0 bases from J, leaving 7 bases between.

The chain uses TRBV9 and TRBJ2-1, with 10 bases that match TRBD2. Trimming removed 4 bases from V and 7 bases from J; junction bases left unmatched: 8. Germline V gene lookup returns CDR1 SGDLS and CDR2 YYNGEE. This CDR3 contains 15 residues. The CDR3 loop reads CASSPGLADSNEQFF. DNA of the CDR3: TGTGCCAGCAGCCCAGGACTAGCGGACTCTAATGAGCAGTTCTTC.

The rearrangement uses TRBV5-1 and TRBJ1-4, with D unresolved. V was pared by 4 bases and J by 6 bases, with 10 bases between. This CDR3 region has 13 residues. CDR1 SGHRS and CDR2 YFSETQ come from the germline V gene. CDR3 nucleotide sequence: TGCGCCAGCAGCGGAGGGTATGATGAAAAACTGTTTTTT. Translation: CASSGGYDEKLFF. Drawing the rest from reference TRBV5-1 and TRBJ1-4, the complete variable domain is KAGVTQTPRYLIKTRGQQVTLSCSPISGHRSVSWYQQTPGQGLQFLFEYFSETQRNKGNFPGRFSGRQFSNSRSEMNVSTLELGDSALYLCASSGGYDEKLFFGSGTQLSVL.

The J gene is TRBJ1-2, the V gene TRBV7-8, with TRBD1 matching over 7 bases. From germline, CDR1 is SGHVS and CDR2 FQNEAQ. CDR3 length: 22 residues. V dropped 1 base and J dropped 2; count of bases not matched to a gene: 25. CDR3 DNA: TGTGCCAGCAGCTTAGTACCGTTCCGCCTTCGGGACAGACTCGAACTCAACTATGGCTACACCTTC. It encodes CASSLVPFRLRDRLELNYGYTF.

The chain recombines TRBV7-8 with TRBJ2-7, with TRBD2 matching over 9 bases. The CDR3 extends over 15 amino acids. J was trimmed by 3 bases and V by 3 bases; bases with no gene match: 6. Germline V gene sequence: CDR1 SGHVS, CDR2 FQNEAQ. The CDR3 bases are TGTGCCAGCAGCTTGCGACTAGCGGAGGACTACGAGCAGTACTTC. It translates to CASSLRLAEDYEQYF.

The V gene is TRBV21-1, the J gene TRBJ2-7; TRBD2 is the table's D call and was not checked against the DNA. TRBV21-1 represents a pseudogene. There are 12 residues in the CDR3. The CDR3: CASSLTRSEQYF. The CDR3 nucleotides read TGTGCCAGCAGCCTTACTAGATCCGAGCAGTACTTC.

The genes are TRBV18 and TRBJ1-1; TRBD1 aligns across 11 bases. Germline CDR1 and CDR2: KGHSH and LQKENI. The junction had 9 bases not matched to a gene; V was cut back by 3 bases and J by 6 bases. The CDR3 is 16 amino acids. DNA of the CDR3: TGTGCCAGCTCACCCACCTGGACAGGGGGCCGCGCTGAAGCTTTCTTT. Its protein is CASSPTWTGGRAEAFF.

The V call is TRBV27, the J call TRBJ2-1, with 11 nucleotides matching TRBD2. The CDR3 sequence is 15 residues long. V lost 4 bases, J lost 6 bases, and 5 bases stayed unmatched. Germline V gene sequence: CDR1 MNHEY, CDR2 SMNVEV (reference sequence). This CDR3 is CASSSGTSGGNEQFF. The CDR3 DNA reads as TGTGCCAGCAGTTCCGGGACTAGCGGTGGCAATGAGCAGTTCTTC.

The rearrangement uses TRBV19 and TRBJ2-7; D may be TRBD1 (6 bases). The ends were cut back, 3 bases at V and 4 bases at J, with 16 bases in the middle. CDR3 length: 15 residues. Looked up from germline, CDR1 is LNHDA and CDR2 is SQIVND (reference sequence). The CDR3 nucleotides are TGTGCCAGTAGTATTGGCGTGGGGGCGATGTACGAGCAGTACTTC. Translating it yields CASSIGVGAMYEQYF.

This clone was picked up one time. One end of the junction fails to match germline, which may point to a read error. V gene TRBV7-7 combines with J gene TRBJ2-3; D may be TRBD2 (5 bases). CDR1 and CDR2 from the germline V gene are SSHAT and FNYEAQ (reference sequence). The CDR3 sequence is 13 residues long. CDR3 bases: TGTGCTAGCAATGGGTGGAGGCCAGATACGCAGTATTTT. This encodes CASNGWRPDTQYF.

The J gene is TRBJ1-2, the V gene TRBV19; possible D gene TRBD1, 6 bases. CDR1 and CDR2 from the germline V gene are LNHDA and SQIVND (reference sequence). V was pared by 0 bases and J by 12 bases, with 14 bases between. The CDR3 runs to 13 residues. The CDR3 bases are TGTGCCAGTAGTATAGATATACAGGGTAAACACACCTTC. Encoded protein: CASSIDIQGKHTF.

J is TRBJ2-5 and V is TRBV9, with 7 bases lining up with TRBD2. The V gene end was trimmed by 0 bases and the J gene end by 4 bases; junction bases not matched to a gene: 9. The CDR3 is 16 amino acids. CDR1 is SGDLS and CDR2 is YYNGEE in the germline V gene. The CDR3 region has the DNA TGTGCCAGCAGCGTAGAAGGCGGGAGAGGTCGAGAGACCCAGTACTTC. The encoded protein is CASSVEGGRGRETQYF.

The chain has TRBV11-2 and TRBJ1-1, with D perhaps TRBD1 (6 bases). V lost 6 bases, J lost 4 bases, and 15 bases lay in between. The CDR3 sequence is 14 residues long. The germline CDR1 and CDR2 sequences are SGHAT and FQNNGV. The CDR3, as DNA: TGTGCCAGCAGATCACAGGGCCTGAGCACTGAAGCTTTCTTT. This encodes CASRSQGLSTEAFF.

The rearrangement links TRBV7-9 to TRBJ2-1; 9 bases fit TRBD2. V shed 1 base, J shed 0 bases, and the junction held 7 bases outside the gene matches. This CDR3 spans 18 amino acids. Germline V lookup: CDR1 SEHNR, CDR2 FQNEAQ (reference sequence). The CDR3 is CASSLDSAGGPSYNEQFF. CDR3 bases: TGTGCCAGCAGCTTAGATTCGGCGGGAGGGCCCTCCTACAATGAGCAGTTCTTC.

J is TRBJ2-7 and V is TRBV19; D might be TRBD1 (6 bases). Germline V gene lookup returns CDR1 LNHDA and CDR2 SQIVND (reference sequence). V dropped 4 bases and J dropped 1 base, with 8 bases sitting between them. The CDR3 spans 13 residues. This CDR3 reads CASSSQGSYEQYF. CDR3 nucleotides: TGTGCCAGTAGTAGTCAGGGGTCCTACGAGCAGTACTTC.

This clone was found a few times. J is TRBJ2-5 and V is TRBV15, with 12 nucleotides matching TRBD1. The CDR3 is 19 residues long. Per germline, CDR1 LNHNV and CDR2 YYDKDF (reference sequence). V was pared by 1 base and J by 2 bases, with 11 bases of the junction left unmatched. Written as DNA, the CDR3 is TGTGCCACCAGCAGAGCCGGGACAGGGGGCCTAGAGTTTCAAGAGACCCAGTACTTC. This gives the protein CATSRAGTGGLEFQETQYF.

This clone came up once. CDR3 amino acids: CASSFGNEQFF. In DNA form, the CDR3 reads TGTGCCAGCAGTTTCGGTAATGAGCAGTTCTTC. The rearrangement links TRBV12-3 or TRBV12-4 to TRBJ2-1, with unresolved D. This CDR3 is 11 amino acids long. V gave up 3 bases and J gave up 7 bases, with 4 bases separating them.

The chain carries TRBV7-3 and TRBJ2-1; D is perhaps TRBD1 (5 bases). CDR3 length equals 14 residues. The V gene lost 5 bases and the J gene lost 2 bases, with 10 bases spanning the gap. Germline V gene sequence: CDR1 SGHTA, CDR2 FQGTGA. The CDR3 loop is CASSRDSTYNEQFF. The CDR3 DNA reads as TGTGCCAGCAGCCGAGACAGTACCTACAATGAGCAGTTCTTC.

The chain is built from TRBV16 and TRBJ1-6; no clear D. The CDR3 totals 15 residues. V lost 0 bases and J lost 10, with 13 bases in between. CDR1 and CDR2 (germline): KGHSY, FQNENV. CDR3 coding DNA: TGTGCCAGCAGCCAATCTTACACACGAGGGTCACCCCTCCACTTT. Protein product: CASSQSYTRGSPLHF.

This chain links TRBV28 with TRBJ1-2; D not resolved. With 2 bases removed from V and 7 bases from J, the gap between germline ends came to 14 bases. This CDR3 contains 14 residues. In germline, CDR1 is MDHEN, CDR2 SYDVKM. Written as DNA, the CDR3 is TGTGCCAGCAGTTTAAAGCCCACACGGAGTGGCTACACCTTC. Its translation is CASSLKPTRSGYTF.

A note on this clone: Compared with germline, one end of the junction differs, possibly owing to a read error. The chain carries TRBV12-5 and TRBJ1-4, with D maybe TRBD1 (5 bases). There are 14 residues in the CDR3. Germline CDR1 is LGHNT and CDR2 is FRNRAP. CDR3 DNA: TGTGCTAGCGCCAGGGATTTAATTAATAAAAAACTGTTTTTT. The encoded protein is CASARDLINKKLFF.

V and J are TRBV10-3 and TRBJ2-1; 8 bases match TRBD1. CDR1 is ENHRY, CDR2 SYGVKD, per germline. The CDR3 has 15 residues. With V trimmed by 7 bases and J by 5 bases, 10 bases remained unmatched. As DNA, the CDR3 is TGTGCCATCAAGGACCAGCAGGGGGCGAACAATGAGCAGTTCTTC. Translating it yields CAIKDQQGANNEQFF.

The chain combines TRBV6-6 with TRBJ1-5; 8 bases line up with TRBD1. This CDR3 region has 16 residues. The junction had 7 bases not matched to a gene; V was cut back by 0 bases and J by 6 bases. Germline V gives CDR1 MNHNY, CDR2 SVGAGI (reference sequence). The CDR3 DNA reads TGTGCCAGCAGTTACTCGATGCAGGGGGCGGGTCAGCCCCAGCATTTT. It encodes CASSYSMQGAGQPQHF.

The V gene is TRBV7-6, the J gene TRBJ2-3; 11 nucleotides match TRBD2. The CDR3 loop spans 17 amino acids. The V and J ends lost 3 bases and 0 bases, in that order; junction bases with no gene match: 5. CDR1 is SGHVS and CDR2 is FNYEAQ in the germline V gene. The CDR3 loop reads CASSLGGLAVSTDTQYF. The CDR3 region has the DNA TGTGCCAGCAGCTTGGGGGGACTAGCGGTTAGCACAGATACGCAGTATTTT.